This T cell receptor beta chain stems from a study of cytomegalovirus exposure and HLA in healthy donors. Overall study context: A later analysis reported the same platform for the 90 to 150 validation repertoires and the 500 to 750 first-cohort repertoires. Study-wide points: According to the study, 160 or so TCR beta chains were cytomegalovirus-associated.

TCRdb's copy holds only in-frame clones and misses some; the assay was immunoSEQ multiplex PCR. This sample carries 130,000 to 150,000 clones, 80% to 90% of them seen once, and the ten largest clones take 4.5%. On this clone: The antigen remains undetermined.

V was cut by 0 bases and J by 1 base, with 13 bases left in between. Germline V gene sequence: CDR1 ENHRY, CDR2 SYGVKD. The CDR3 contains 16 residues. This sequence joins TRBV10-3 and TRBJ2-7, with D possibly being TRBD1 (5 bases). The source of this sequence is a man aged 18 to 30 in good health and CMV-seropositive. Sequenced sample: PBMCs. DNA of the CDR3: TGTGCCATCAGTGAGTCCGAGACAGAACCTTCCTACGAGCAGTACTTC. Protein: CAISESETEPSYEQYF.